This T cell receptor (beta chain) was recovered during a study of OX40 agonist ivuxolimab in advanced cancers. For the study at large: Patients got intravenous ivuxolimab at 0.01 to 10 mg/kg every 2 weeks. Among those treated, three patients had partial responses, one with hepatocellular carcinoma and two with cutaneous melanoma.

On this clone: Its target is unknown.

General study points: Averaging showed that CD8+ T cells had more expanded clones than CD4+ did.

The data were produced by immunoSEQ multiplex PCR, yet TCRdb's version contains in-frame clones alone and is incomplete. The data contain fewer than 90,000 clones, around nine tenths of them seen just once; the ten biggest clones take up over 0.6%. After removal of 5 bases from V and 4 bases from J, the junction contained 7 bases not matched to a gene. The CDR3 totals 15 residues. Germline V lookup: CDR1 MDHEN, CDR2 SYDVKM. This clonotype originated in an adult with an advanced solid tumor such as melanoma, head and neck, liver or kidney cancer. Sequencing was performed on CD4+ or CD8+ T cells sorted from blood, taken in a trial of the OX40 agonist ivuxolimab. This chain uses TRBV28 with TRBJ2-2, with 7 positions matching TRBD1. CDR3 nucleotides: TGTGCCAGCAGTGACGGACAGGCAAGCACCGGGGAGCTGTTTTTT. Amino acid sequence: CASSDGQASTGELFF.